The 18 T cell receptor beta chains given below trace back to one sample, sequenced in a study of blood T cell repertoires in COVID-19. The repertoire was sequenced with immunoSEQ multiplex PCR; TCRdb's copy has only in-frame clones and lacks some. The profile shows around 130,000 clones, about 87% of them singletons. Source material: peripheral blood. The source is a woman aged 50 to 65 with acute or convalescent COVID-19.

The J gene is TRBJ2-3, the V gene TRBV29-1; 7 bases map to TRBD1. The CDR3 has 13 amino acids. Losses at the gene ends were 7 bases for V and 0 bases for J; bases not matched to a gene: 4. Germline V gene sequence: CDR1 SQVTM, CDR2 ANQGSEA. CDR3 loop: CSADRASTDTQYF. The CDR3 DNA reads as TGCAGCGCTGACAGGGCCAGCACAGATACGCAGTATTTT.

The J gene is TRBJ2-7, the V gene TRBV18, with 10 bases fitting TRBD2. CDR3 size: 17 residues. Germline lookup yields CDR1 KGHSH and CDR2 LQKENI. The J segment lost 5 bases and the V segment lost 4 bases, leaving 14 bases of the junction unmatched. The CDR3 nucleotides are TGTGCCAGCTCACACAACCCTAGCGGGGGTTTAATCGACGAGCAGTACTTC. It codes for CASSHNPSGGLIDEQYF.

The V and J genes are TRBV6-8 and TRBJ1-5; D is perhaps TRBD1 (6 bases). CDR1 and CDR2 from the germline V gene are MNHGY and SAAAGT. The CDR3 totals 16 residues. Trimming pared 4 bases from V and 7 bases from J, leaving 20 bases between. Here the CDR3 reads CASSSIEGRGTQPQHF. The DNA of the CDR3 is TGTGCCAGCAGTTCTATAGAGGGAAGGGGGACGCAGCCCCAGCATTTT.

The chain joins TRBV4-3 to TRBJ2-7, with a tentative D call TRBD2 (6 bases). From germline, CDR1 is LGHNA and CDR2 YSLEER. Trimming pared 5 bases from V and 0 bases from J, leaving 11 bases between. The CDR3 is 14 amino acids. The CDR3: CASSWDSFSYEQYF. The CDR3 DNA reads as TGCGCCAGCAGCTGGGACTCTTTCTCCTACGAGCAGTACTTC.

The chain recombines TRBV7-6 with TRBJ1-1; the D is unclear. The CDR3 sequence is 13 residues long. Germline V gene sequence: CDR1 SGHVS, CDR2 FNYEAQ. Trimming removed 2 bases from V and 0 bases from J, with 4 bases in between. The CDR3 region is CASSLSLNTEAFF. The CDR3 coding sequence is TGTGCCAGCAGCTTATCTCTGAACACTGAAGCTTTCTTT.

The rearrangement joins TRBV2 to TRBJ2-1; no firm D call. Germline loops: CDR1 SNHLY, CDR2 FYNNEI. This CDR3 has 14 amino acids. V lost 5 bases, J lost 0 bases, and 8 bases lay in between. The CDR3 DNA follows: TGTGCCAGCAGTTTCCTGAGCTCCTACAATGAGCAGTTCTTC. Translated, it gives CASSFLSSYNEQFF. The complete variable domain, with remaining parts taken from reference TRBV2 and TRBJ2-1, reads EPEVTQTPSHQVTQMGQEVILRCVPISNHLYFYWYRQILGQKVEFLVSFYNNEISEKSEIFDDQFSVERPDGSNFTLKIRSTKLEDSAMYFCASSFLSSYNEQFFGPGTRLTVL.

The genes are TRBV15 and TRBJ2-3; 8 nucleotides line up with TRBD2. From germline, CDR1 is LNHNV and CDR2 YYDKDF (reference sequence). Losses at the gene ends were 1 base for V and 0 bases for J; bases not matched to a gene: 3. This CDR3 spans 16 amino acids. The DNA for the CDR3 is TGTGCCACCAGCAGAGTGGCTAGCGGGAGCACAGATACGCAGTATTTT. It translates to CATSRVASGSTDTQYF. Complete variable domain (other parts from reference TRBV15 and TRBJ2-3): DAMVIQNPRYQVTQFGKPVTLSCSQTLNHNVMYWYQQKSSQAPKLLFHYYDKDFNNEADTPDNFQSRRPNTSFCFLDIRSPGLGDTAMYLCATSRVASGSTDTQYFGPGTRLTVL.

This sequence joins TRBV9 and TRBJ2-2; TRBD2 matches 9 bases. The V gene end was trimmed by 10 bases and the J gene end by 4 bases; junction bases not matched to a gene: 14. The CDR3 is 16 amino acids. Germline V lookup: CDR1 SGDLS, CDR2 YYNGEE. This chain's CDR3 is CARRGGAGGGTGELFF. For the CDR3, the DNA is TGTGCCCGCCGCGGGGGGGCGGGAGGGGGCACCGGGGAGCTGTTTTTT.

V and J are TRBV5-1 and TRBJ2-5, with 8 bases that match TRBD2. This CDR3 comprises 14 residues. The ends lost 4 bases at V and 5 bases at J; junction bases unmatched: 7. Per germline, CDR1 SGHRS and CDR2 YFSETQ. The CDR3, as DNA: TGCGCCAGCAGCGCCGGGACTAGTTCCGAGACCCAGTACTTC. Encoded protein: CASSAGTSSETQYF.

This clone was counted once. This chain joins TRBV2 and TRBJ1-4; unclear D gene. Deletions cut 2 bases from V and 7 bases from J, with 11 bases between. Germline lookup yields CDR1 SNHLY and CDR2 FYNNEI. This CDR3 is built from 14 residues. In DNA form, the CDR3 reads TGTGCCAGCAGTGAACGGGAGTATAGTGAAAAACTGTTTTTT. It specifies CASSEREYSEKLFF.

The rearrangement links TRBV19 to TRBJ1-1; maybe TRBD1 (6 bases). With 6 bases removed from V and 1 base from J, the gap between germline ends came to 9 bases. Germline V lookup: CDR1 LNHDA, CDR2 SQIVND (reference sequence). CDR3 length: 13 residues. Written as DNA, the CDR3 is TGTGCCAGTAGCCCACAGGGGAACACTGAAGCTTTCTTT. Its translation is CASSPQGNTEAFF. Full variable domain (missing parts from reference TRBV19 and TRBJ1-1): DGGITQSPKYLFRKEGQNVTLSCEQNLNHDAMYWYRQDPGQGLRLIYYSQIVNDFQKGDIAEGYSVSREKKESFPLTVTSAQKNPTAFYLCASSPQGNTEAFFGQGTRLTVV.

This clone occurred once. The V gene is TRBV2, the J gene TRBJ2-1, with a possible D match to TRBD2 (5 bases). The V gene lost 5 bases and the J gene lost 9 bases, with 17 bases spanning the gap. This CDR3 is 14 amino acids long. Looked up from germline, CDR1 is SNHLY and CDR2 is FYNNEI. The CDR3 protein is CASSSEGLKGEQFF. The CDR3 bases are TGTGCCAGCAGTTCCGAGGGTTTAAAGGGTGAGCAGTTCTTC.

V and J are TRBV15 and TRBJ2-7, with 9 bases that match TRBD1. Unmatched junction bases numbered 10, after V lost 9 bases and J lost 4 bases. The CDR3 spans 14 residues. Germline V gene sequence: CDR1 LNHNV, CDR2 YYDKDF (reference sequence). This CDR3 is CATSPPGQGYEQYF. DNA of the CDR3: TGTGCCACTAGCCCTCCGGGACAGGGTTACGAGCAGTACTTC.

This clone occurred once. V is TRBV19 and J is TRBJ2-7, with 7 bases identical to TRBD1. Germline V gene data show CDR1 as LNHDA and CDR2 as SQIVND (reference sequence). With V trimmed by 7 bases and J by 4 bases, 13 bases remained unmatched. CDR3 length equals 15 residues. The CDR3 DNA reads TGTGCCAGTATGCCGGGTCAGGGACAGAGTTACGAGCAGTACTTC. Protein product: CASMPGQGQSYEQYF.

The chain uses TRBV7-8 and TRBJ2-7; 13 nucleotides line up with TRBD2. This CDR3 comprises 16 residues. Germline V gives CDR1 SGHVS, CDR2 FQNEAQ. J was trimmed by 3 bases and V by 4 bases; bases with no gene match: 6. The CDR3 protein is CASSSLGLAGDYEQYF. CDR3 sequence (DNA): TGTGCCAGCAGCTCCCTCGGACTAGCGGGAGACTACGAGCAGTACTTC.

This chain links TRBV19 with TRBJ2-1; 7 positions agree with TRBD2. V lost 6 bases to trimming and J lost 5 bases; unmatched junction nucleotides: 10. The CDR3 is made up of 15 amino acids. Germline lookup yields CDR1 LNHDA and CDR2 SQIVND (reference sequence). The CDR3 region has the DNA TGTGCCAGTAGCCCTCTGGCGGGAGTAAACAATGAGCAGTTCTTC. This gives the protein CASSPLAGVNNEQFF.

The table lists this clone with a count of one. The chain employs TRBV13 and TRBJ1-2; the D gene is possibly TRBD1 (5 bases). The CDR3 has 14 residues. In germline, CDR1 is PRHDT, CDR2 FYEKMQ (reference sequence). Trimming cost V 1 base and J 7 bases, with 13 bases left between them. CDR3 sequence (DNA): TGTGCCAGCAGCTTAGTGTCCGGGGGAGGTGGCTACACCTTC. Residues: CASSLVSGGGGYTF. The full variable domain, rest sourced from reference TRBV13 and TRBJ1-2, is AAGVIQSPRHLIKEKRETATLKCYPIPRHDTVYWYQQGPGQDPQFLISFYEKMQSDKGSIPDRFSAQQFSDYHSELNMSSLELGDSALYFCASSLVSGGGGYTFGSGTRLTVV.

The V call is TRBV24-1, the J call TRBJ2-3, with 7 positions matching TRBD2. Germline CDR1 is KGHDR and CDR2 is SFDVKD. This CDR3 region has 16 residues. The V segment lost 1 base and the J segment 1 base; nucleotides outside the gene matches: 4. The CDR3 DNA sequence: TGTGCCACCAGTGATTTCCGGGGGAGGGGCACAGATACGCAGTATTTT. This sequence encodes CATSDFRGRGTDTQYF.